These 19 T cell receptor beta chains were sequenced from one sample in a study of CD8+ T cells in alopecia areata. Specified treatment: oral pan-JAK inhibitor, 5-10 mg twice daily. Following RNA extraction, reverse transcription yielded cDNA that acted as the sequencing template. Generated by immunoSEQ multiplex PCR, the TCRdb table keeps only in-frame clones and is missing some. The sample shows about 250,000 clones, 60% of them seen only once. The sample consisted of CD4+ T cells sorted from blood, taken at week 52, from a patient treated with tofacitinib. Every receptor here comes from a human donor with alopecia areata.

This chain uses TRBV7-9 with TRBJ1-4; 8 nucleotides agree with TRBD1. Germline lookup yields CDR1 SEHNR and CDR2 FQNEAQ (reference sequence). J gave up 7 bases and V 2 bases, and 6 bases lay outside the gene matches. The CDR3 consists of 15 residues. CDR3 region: CASSLRTGIFEKLFF. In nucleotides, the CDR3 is TGTGCCAGCAGCTTACGGACAGGGATTTTTGAAAAACTGTTTTTT. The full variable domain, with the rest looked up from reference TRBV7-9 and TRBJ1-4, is DTGVSQNPRHKITKRGQNVTFRCDPISEHNRLYWYRQTLGQGPEFLTYFQNEAQLEKSRLLSDRFSAERPKGSFSTLEIQRTEQGDSAMYLCASSLRTGIFEKLFFGSGTQLSVL.

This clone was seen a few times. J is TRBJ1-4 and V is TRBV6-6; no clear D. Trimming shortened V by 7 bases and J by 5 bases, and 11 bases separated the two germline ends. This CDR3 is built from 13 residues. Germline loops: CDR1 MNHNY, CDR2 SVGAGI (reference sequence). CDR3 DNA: TGTGCCAGCACCCAGTGGGGAAATGAAAAACTGTTTTTT. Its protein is CASTQWGNEKLFF.

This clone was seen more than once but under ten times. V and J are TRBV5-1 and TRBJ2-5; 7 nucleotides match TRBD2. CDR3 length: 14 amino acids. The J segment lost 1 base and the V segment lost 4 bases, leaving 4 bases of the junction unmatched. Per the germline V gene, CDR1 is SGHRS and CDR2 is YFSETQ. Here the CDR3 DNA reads TGCGCCAGCAGCCCGGGACTACGCCAAGAGACCCAGTACTTC. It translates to CASSPGLRQETQYF.

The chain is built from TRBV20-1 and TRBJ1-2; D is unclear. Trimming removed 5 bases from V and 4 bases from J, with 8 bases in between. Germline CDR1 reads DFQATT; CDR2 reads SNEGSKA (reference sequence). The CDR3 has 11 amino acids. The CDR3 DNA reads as TGCAGTGCTCACTACATCTATGGCTACACCTTC. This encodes CSAHYIYGYTF.

This CDR3 is CASSLYRGSAAYEQYF. CDR3 sequence (DNA): TGCGCCAGCAGCTTGTACAGGGGGTCGGCGGCCTACGAGCAGTACTTC. J is TRBJ2-7 and V is TRBV5-1; TRBD1 matches 8 bases. The CDR3 is 16 residues long. Germline loops: CDR1 SGHRS, CDR2 YFSETQ. The ends lost 1 base at V and 2 bases at J; junction bases unmatched: 8.

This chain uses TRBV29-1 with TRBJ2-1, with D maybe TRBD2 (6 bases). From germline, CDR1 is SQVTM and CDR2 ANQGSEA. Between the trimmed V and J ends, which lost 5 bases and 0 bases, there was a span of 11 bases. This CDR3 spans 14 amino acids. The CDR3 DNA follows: TGCAGCGTTCTCGGGGGAAGCTCCTACAATGAGCAGTTCTTC. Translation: CSVLGGSSYNEQFF.

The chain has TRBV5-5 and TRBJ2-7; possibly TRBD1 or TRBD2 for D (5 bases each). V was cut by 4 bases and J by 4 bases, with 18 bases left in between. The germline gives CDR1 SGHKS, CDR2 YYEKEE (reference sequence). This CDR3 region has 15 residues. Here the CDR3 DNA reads TGTGCCAGCAGCCCCTCGGGGCTCTTCACATACGAGCAGTACTTC. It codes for CASSPSGLFTYEQYF.

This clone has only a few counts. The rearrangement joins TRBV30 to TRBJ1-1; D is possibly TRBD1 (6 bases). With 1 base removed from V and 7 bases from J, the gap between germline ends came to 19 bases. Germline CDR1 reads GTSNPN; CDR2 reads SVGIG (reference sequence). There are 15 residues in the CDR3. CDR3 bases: TGTGCCTGGAGTGCTACAGGGCGGCAGGTCTTTGAAGCTTTCTTT. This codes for CAWSATGRQVFEAFF.

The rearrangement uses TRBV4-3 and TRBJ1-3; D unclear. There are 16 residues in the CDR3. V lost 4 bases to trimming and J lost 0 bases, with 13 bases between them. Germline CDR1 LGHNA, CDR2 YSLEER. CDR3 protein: CASSPFRVGSGNTIYF. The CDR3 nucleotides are TGCGCCAGCAGCCCCTTCCGAGTAGGCTCTGGAAACACCATATATTTT.

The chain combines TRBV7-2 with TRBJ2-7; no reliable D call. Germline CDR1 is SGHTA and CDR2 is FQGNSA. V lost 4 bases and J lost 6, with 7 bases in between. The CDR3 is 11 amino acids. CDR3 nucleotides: TGTGCCAGCAGCTCCTTCGGCGAGCAGTACTTC. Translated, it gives CASSSFGEQYF.

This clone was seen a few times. CDR3 sequence reads: CASSLAGSGAAYEQYF. CDR3 sequence (DNA): TGCGCCAGCAGCTTGGCCGGGTCGGGGGCCGCCTACGAGCAGTACTTC. The chain employs TRBV5-1 and TRBJ2-7; D tentatively reads TRBD1 or TRBD2 (6 bases each). V lost 0 bases and J 2 bases, leaving 15 bases between the germline ends. This CDR3 has 16 amino acids. CDR1 SGHRS and CDR2 YFSETQ come from the germline V gene.

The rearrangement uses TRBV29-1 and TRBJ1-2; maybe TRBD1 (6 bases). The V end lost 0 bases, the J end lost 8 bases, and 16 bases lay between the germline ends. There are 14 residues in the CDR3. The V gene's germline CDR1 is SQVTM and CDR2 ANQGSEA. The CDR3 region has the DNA TGCAGCGTTGAAGAGCCACAGGGAAGAGGCGGCTACACCTTC. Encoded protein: CSVEEPQGRGGYTF.

As DNA, the CDR3 is TGTGCCAGCGGGCCGGGACGCTATGGCTACACCTTC. Protein sequence: CASGPGRYGYTF. The chain combines TRBV6-5 with TRBJ1-2; D is possibly TRBD1 (5 bases). There are 12 residues in the CDR3. Trimming left V 8 bases short and J 4 bases short, with 11 bases between. Germline CDR1 reads MNHEY; CDR2 reads SVGAGI.

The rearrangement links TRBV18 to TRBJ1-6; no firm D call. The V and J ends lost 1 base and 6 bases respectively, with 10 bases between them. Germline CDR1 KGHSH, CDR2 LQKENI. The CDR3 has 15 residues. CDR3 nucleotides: TGTGCCAGCTCACCACTCGATACCGGTAATTCACCCCTCCACTTT. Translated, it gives CASSPLDTGNSPLHF.

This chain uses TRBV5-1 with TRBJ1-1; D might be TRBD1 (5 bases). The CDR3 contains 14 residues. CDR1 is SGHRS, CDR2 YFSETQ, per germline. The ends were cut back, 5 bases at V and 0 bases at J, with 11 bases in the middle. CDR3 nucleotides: TGCGCCAGCAGGACAGTAGGAATGAACACTGAAGCTTTCTTT. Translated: CASRTVGMNTEAFF.

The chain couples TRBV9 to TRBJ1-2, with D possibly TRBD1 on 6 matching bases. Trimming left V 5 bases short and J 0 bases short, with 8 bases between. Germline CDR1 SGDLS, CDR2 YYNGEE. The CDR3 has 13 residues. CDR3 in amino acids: CASSQGTNYGYTF. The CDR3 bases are TGTGCCAGCAGTCAGGGGACTAACTATGGCTACACCTTC.

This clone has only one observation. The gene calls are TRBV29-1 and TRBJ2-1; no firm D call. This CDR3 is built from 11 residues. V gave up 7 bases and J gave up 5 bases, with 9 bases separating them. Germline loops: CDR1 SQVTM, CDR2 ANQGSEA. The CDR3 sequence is CSGENNNEQFF. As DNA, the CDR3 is TGCAGCGGAGAAAATAACAATGAGCAGTTCTTC.

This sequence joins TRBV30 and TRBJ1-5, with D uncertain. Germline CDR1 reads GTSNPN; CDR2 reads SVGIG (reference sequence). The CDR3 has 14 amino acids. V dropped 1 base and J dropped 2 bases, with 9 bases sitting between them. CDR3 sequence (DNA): TGTGCCTGGAGTGAGGGCTCCGGCAATCAGCCCCAGCATTTT. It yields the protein CAWSEGSGNQPQHF.

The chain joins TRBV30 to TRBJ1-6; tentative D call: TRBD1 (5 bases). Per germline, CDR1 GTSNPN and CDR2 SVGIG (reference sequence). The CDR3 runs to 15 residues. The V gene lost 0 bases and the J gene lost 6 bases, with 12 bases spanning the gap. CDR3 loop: CAWSVSGSRNSPLHF. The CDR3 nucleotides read TGTGCCTGGAGTGTATCAGGGTCGCGTAATTCACCCCTCCACTTT.